The 7 T cell receptor beta chains reported below all come from one sample, sequenced in a study of cytomegalovirus exposure and HLA in healthy donors. Profiled with immunoSEQ multiplex PCR; TCRdb holds only in-frame clones, not every one. The repertoire holds more than 140,000 clones, with 70% to 90% as singletons. The sequenced material came from PBMCs. The receptors shown here come from a woman aged 18-30 years in good health and CMV-seropositive.

The J gene is TRBJ2-7, the V gene TRBV29-1; 7 bases are shared with TRBD2. Per the germline V gene, CDR1 is SQVTM and CDR2 is ANQGSEA. CDR3 size: 12 residues. With 7 bases clipped from V and 2 bases from J, the junction kept 5 bases outside the gene matches. In DNA, the CDR3 is TGCAGCGGCGGGAGTAGGACCTACGAGCAGTACTTC. It encodes CSGGSRTYEQYF.

There are a few counts of this clone. The CDR3 spells CASSFTSGRSGELFF. The CDR3 DNA reads TGTGCCAGCAGCTTCACCAGCGGGAGATCCGGGGAGCTGTTTTTT. V usage is TRBV7-9 and J usage is TRBJ2-2; TRBD2 aligns across 8 bases. The CDR3 contains 15 residues. CDR1 is SEHNR and CDR2 is FQNEAQ in the germline V gene (reference sequence). The trim removed 3 bases at V and 6 bases at J, leaving 6 bases unmatched.

The rearrangement joins TRBV2 to TRBJ2-7, with 13 positions matching TRBD2. The CDR3 loop spans 16 amino acids. The junction had 3 bases not matched to a gene; V was cut back by 4 bases and J by 0 bases. Germline CDR1 reads SNHLY; CDR2 reads FYNNEI. The CDR3 nucleotides read TGTGCCAGCAGTGGGGGACTAGCGGGGAGCTCCTACGAGCAGTACTTC. Translating it yields CASSGGLAGSSYEQYF.

The J gene is TRBJ1-1, the V gene TRBV29-1, with D possibly TRBD1 on 6 matching bases. The CDR3 sequence is 12 residues long. Germline V gene sequence: CDR1 SQVTM, CDR2 ANQGSEA. The V end was cut by 6 bases, the J end by 1 base, with 9 bases between. CDR3 sequence: CSVGTTNTEAFF. CDR3 nucleotides: TGCAGCGTCGGGACAACGAACACTGAAGCTTTCTTT.

CDR3 region: CASKNLGGLRETQYF. The CDR3, as DNA: TGTGCCAGCAAGAACTTAGGGGGCTTAAGGGAGACCCAGTACTTC. This sequence joins TRBV25-1 and TRBJ2-5, with 7 bases that match TRBD1. This CDR3 spans 15 amino acids. Germline CDR1 MGHDK, CDR2 SYGVNS. The junction had 13 bases not matched to a gene; V was cut back by 7 bases and J by 5 bases.

The chain joins TRBV7-9 to TRBJ2-7; D gene uncertain. The CDR3 extends over 13 amino acids. Germline V gene lookup returns CDR1 SEHNR and CDR2 FQNEAQ (reference sequence). V lost 2 bases to trimming and J lost 3 bases, with 8 bases between them. The CDR3 is CASSLISGYEQYF. CDR3 DNA: TGTGCCAGCAGCTTAATTAGTGGCTACGAGCAGTACTTC. Combining the CDR3 with reference TRBV7-9 and TRBJ2-7 gives the whole variable domain DTGVSQNPRHKITKRGQNVTFRCDPISEHNRLYWYRQTLGQGPEFLTYFQNEAQLEKSRLLSDRFSAERPKGSFSTLEIQRTEQGDSAMYLCASSLISGYEQYFGPGTRLTVT.

This CDR3 reads CASRGWGHHTQYF. The CDR3 DNA follows: TGTGCCAGCAGGGGGTGGGGGCACCATACGCAGTATTTT. The chain employs TRBV6-1 and TRBJ2-3, with D possibly being TRBD1 (6 bases). CDR1 and CDR2 from the germline V gene are MNHNS and SASEGT. Trimming removed 6 bases from V and 7 bases from J, with 14 bases in between. The CDR3 consists of 13 residues.